This T cell receptor beta chain was observed in a study of T cell responses to AZD1222 COVID-19 vaccine. Worth noting for this clone: The antigen is unknown.

V was shortened by 0 bases and J by 3 bases, with 9 bases between the two germline ends. The CDR3 extends over 16 amino acids. CDR1 is MNHEY and CDR2 is SVGAGI in the germline V gene. Study-level findings and limits: White British people made up most donors, females outnumbered males, and clonal diversity was possibly underestimated. Sampling captured repertoires only after the peak T cell response. At 160-218 and 743-854, vaccine-associated CD4 TCRs were dominant, and they spanned spike. Of the AZD1222 recipients, only 5 or 6 were seropositive at baseline.

Only in-frame clones appear in the TCRdb table, and some are missing; sequencing was by immunoSEQ multiplex PCR. The sample holds about 110,000 clones, around 92% seen once. The V and J genes are TRBV6-5 and TRBJ2-6; D is uncertain. This TCR came from an adult in good health. This specimen consisted of peripheral blood, obtained on day 0 of AZD1222 vaccination. The CDR3 nucleotides are TGTGCCAGCAGTTACTCTGGGTTTGGTGGGGCCAACGTCCTGACTTTC. Translating it yields CASSYSGFGGANVLTF.